This T cell receptor (beta chain) is drawn from a study of immune cell composition in non-small cell lung cancer. Study as a whole: Tumours were mainly lung adenocarcinoma or squamous cell carcinoma. General study findings and limits: Tumour-reactive clones were not shown to match dominant in vivo tumour clones. Clones >0.5% enriched in tumour were rarer in adenocarcinoma (roughly 35%) than squamous (75%). TIL tumour reactivity correlated with maximal tumour-associated clone frequency in adenocarcinoma.

To note about this clone: What it recognizes is unknown.

Sequencing was performed with immunoSEQ multiplex PCR; in TCRdb, only in-frame clones are kept and a portion is missing. Counted here are about 2,500 clones, 60% to 85% occurring once; the ten biggest clones make up 5.3%. Trimming cost V 5 bases and J 2 bases; bases outside gene matches: 9. This CDR3 spans 16 amino acids. CDR1 is SGHAT and CDR2 is FQDESV in the germline V gene (reference sequence). Source material: lung tumor tissue. V gene TRBV11-1 combines with J gene TRBJ2-1; the match to TRBD2 covers 7 bases. This TCR derives from a human donor with non-small cell lung cancer. The CDR3 protein is CASSPRAGIAYNEQFF. The CDR3 DNA reads TGTGCCAGCAGCCCTAGAGCGGGAATCGCCTACAATGAGCAGTTCTTC. Filled out from reference TRBV11-1 and TRBJ2-1, the complete variable domain reads EAEVAQSPRYKITEKSQAVAFWCDPISGHATLYWYRQILGQGPELLVQFQDESVVDDSQLPKDRFSAERLKGVDSTLKIQPAELGDSAMYLCASSPRAGIAYNEQFFGPGTRLTVL.